These 10 T cell receptor beta chains were sequenced from one sample in a study of neoadjuvant nivolumab and ipilimumab in lung cancer. Profiled with immunoSEQ multiplex PCR; TCRdb holds only in-frame clones, not every one. The data contain about 26,000 clones, 75% to 90% of them singletons. Sequencing was performed on peripheral blood, taken before neoadjuvant nivolumab, alone or with ipilimumab. The receptors here all came from an adult with non-small cell lung cancer.

This chain links TRBV5-6 with TRBJ1-2; perhaps TRBD1 as D (5 bases). V shed 0 bases and J shed 8 bases, with 8 bases lying between them. This CDR3 is built from 12 residues. Germline loops: CDR1 SGHDT, CDR2 YYEEEE. The CDR3 sequence is CASSLDRGGYTF. For the CDR3, the DNA is TGTGCCAGCAGCTTGGATAGGGGAGGCTACACCTTC.

The rearrangement uses TRBV18 and TRBJ1-4; D call uncertain. The V end lost 2 bases, the J end lost 7 bases, and 5 bases lay between the germline ends. Germline CDR1 reads KGHSH; CDR2 reads LQKENI. The CDR3 has 12 amino acids. For the CDR3, the DNA is TGTGCCAGCTCACCAGGGCTTGAAAAACTGTTTTTT. Its translation: CASSPGLEKLFF.

This clone was found a few times. The chain carries TRBV25-1 and TRBJ1-4, with D tentatively TRBD1 (5 bases). V dropped 0 bases and J dropped 1 base, with 9 bases sitting between them. The length of the CDR3 is 16 residues. Germline values: CDR1 MGHDK, CDR2 SYGVNS. The CDR3 region is CASSEYNGGTNEKLFF. The CDR3, as DNA: TGTGCCAGCAGTGAATATAATGGGGGAACTAATGAAAAACTGTTTTTT. The whole variable domain, filled in from reference TRBV25-1 and TRBJ1-4, reads EADIYQTPRYLVIGTGKKITLECSQTMGHDKMYWYQQDPGMELHLIHYSYGVNSTEKGDLSSESTVSRIRTEHFPLTLESARPSHTSQYLCASSEYNGGTNEKLFFGSGTQLSVL.

The CDR3 reads CASKRGQETQYF. The CDR3 DNA reads as TGTGCCAGCAAGCGGGGCCAAGAGACCCAGTACTTC. The chain couples TRBV7-2 to TRBJ2-5; TRBD2 matches at 7 bases. Germline-derived CDR1 and CDR2 are SGHTA and FQGNSA. Losses at the gene ends were 7 bases for V and 1 base for J; bases not matched to a gene: 0. The CDR3 contains 12 residues.

This sequence joins TRBV9 and TRBJ2-3, with D possibly matching TRBD2 (6 bases). CDR1 is SGDLS and CDR2 is YYNGEE in the germline V gene. CDR3 length: 14 amino acids. V was pared by 4 bases and J by 0 bases, with 9 bases between. The CDR3 sequence is CASSLSGSTDTQYF. The CDR3 DNA reads as TGTGCCAGCAGCCTTAGCGGTAGCACAGATACGCAGTATTTT.

This sequence joins TRBV5-6 and TRBJ1-1; D uncertain. Trimming took 0 bases from V and 1 from J, leaving 7 bases between them. CDR1 is SGHDT, CDR2 YYEEEE, per germline. CDR3 length: 14 amino acids. The CDR3 coding sequence is TGTGCCAGCAGCTTGGAACGGCCGAACACTGAAGCTTTCTTT. This translates into CASSLERPNTEAFF.

The gene calls are TRBV5-4 and TRBJ2-2; D might be TRBD1 or TRBD2, each matching 5 bases. The CDR3 runs 15 residues. Per germline, CDR1 SGHNT and CDR2 YYREEE (reference sequence). Trimming cost V 2 bases and J 2 bases, with 10 bases left between them. In nucleotides, the CDR3 is TGTGCCAGCAGCTTCCCGGGGACCAACACCGGGGAGCTGTTTTTT. This encodes CASSFPGTNTGELFF.

The chain links TRBV5-5 to TRBJ1-4; D gene uncertain. Trimming cost V 1 base and J 6 bases, with 7 bases left between them. The CDR3 covers 13 residues. CDR1 SGHKS and CDR2 YYEKEE come from the germline V gene (reference sequence). CDR3 nucleotides: TGTGCCAGCAGCTTGTACAGTGATGAAAAACTGTTTTTT. This translates into CASSLYSDEKLFF.

V gene TRBV10-2 combines with J gene TRBJ2-4; D unresolved. Germline lookup yields CDR1 WSHSY and CDR2 SAAADI. V shed 6 bases and J shed 1 base, with 10 bases lying between them. This CDR3 has 14 residues. The CDR3 loop is CASRSFLAKNIQYF. DNA for the CDR3: TGCGCCAGCAGGTCCTTTTTGGCCAAAAACATTCAGTACTTC.

This clone is judged medium-sized (0.01 to 0.1%). This chain uses TRBV6-1 with TRBJ1-2, with D maybe TRBD1 (5 bases). CDR3 size: 12 residues. Trimming left V 4 bases short and J 13 bases short, with 16 bases between. Germline CDR1 is MNHNS and CDR2 is SASEGT. This CDR3 reads CASSAQGYSGTF. CDR3 in DNA: TGTGCCAGCAGTGCGCAGGGCTACTCGGGCACCTTC.